This TCR beta chain comes out of a study of OX40 agonist ivuxolimab in advanced cancers. The overall study: Patients received the agonistic anti-OX40 (CD134) antibody ivuxolimab. Patients got intravenous ivuxolimab at 0.01 to 10 mg/kg every 2 weeks. Study-level results: The CD4+ and CD8+ T cells in the blood had expanded clonally by week 6 at 0.1 to 3.0 mg/kg.

With regard to this clone: Antigen specificity is unknown.

With V trimmed by 3 bases and J by 1 base, 2 bases remained unmatched. The CDR3 is 14 amino acids. Looked up from germline, CDR1 is LNHDA and CDR2 is SQIVND (reference sequence). Systemic immunosuppression or autoimmune disease history was grounds to exclude patients. The table came from immunoSEQ multiplex PCR; TCRdb's copy has only in-frame clones and leaves some out. Of tens of thousands of clones listed, roughly three quarters are singletons. The chain links TRBV19 to TRBJ2-5; TRBD2 matches 7 bases. The receptor was isolated from an adult with an advanced solid tumor such as melanoma, head and neck, liver or kidney cancer. The material sequenced was CD4+ or CD8+ T cells sorted from blood, taken in a trial of the OX40 agonist ivuxolimab. The CDR3 sequence: CASSMGGVQETQYF. In nucleotides, the CDR3 is TGTGCCAGTAGTATGGGGGGGGTCCAAGAGACCCAGTACTTC.